This TCR beta chain was sequenced during a study of cytomegalovirus exposure and HLA in healthy donors. General observations from the study: Analysis was carried out at a later point, and it linked a missense DCLRE1C variant to TCR beta V- and J-gene trimming.

Turning to this clone: Its matching antigen is unknown.

The V gene's germline CDR1 is SGHDN and CDR2 FVKESK. The CDR3 has 17 amino acids. Trimming removed 2 bases from V and 4 bases from J; junction bases left unmatched: 7. The PCR ran on 60 Vbeta and 13 Jbeta primers. Repertoires were generated with immunoSEQ multiplex PCR, while TCRdb's copy carries only in-frame clones and drops some. The repertoire includes roughly 120,000 clones, approximately 73% of them detected once, and 8.4% sits in the top ten. Sampled while nominally healthy, donors likely had unrecorded immune exposures. The genes are TRBV14 and TRBJ2-1; 11 bases map to TRBD2. The clonotype originates from a man aged 35-49 years in good health and CMV-seronegative. Sample: PBMCs. The CDR3 here is CASSQRLAGPAYNEQFF. In DNA form, the CDR3 reads TGTGCCAGCAGCCAAAGACTAGCGGGGCCCGCTTACAATGAGCAGTTCTTC. The full variable domain, its missing parts supplied by reference TRBV14 and TRBJ2-1, is EAGVTQFPSHSVIEKGQTVTLRCDPISGHDNLYWYRRVMGKEIKFLLHFVKESKQDESGMPNNRFLAERTGGTYSTLKVQPAELEDSGVYFCASSQRLAGPAYNEQFFGPGTRLTVL.